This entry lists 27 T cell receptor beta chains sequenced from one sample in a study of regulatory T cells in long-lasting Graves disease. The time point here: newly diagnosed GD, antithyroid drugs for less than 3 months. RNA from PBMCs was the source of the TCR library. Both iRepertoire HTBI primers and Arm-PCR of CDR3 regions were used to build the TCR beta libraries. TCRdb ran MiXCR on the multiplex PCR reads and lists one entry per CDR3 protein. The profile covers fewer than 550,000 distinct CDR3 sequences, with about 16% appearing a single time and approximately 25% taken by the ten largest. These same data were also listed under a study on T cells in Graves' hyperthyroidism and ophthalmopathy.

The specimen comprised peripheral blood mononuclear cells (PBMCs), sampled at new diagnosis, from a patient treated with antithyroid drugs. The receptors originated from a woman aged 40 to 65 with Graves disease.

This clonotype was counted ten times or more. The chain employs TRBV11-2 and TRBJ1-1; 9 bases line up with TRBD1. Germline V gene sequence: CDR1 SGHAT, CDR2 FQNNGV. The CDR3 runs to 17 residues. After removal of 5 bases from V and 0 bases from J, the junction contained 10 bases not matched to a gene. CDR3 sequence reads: CASSRTGGATMNTEAFF. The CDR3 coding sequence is TGTGCCAGCAGCCGAACAGGGGGCGCAACTATGAACACTGAAGCTTTCTTT.

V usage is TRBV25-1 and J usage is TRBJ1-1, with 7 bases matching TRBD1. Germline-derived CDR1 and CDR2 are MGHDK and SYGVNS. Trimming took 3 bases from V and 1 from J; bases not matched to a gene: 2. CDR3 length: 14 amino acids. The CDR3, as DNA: TGTGCCAGCAGTGAGGGACAGAAGAACACTGAAGCTTTCTTT. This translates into CASSEGQKNTEAFF.

CDR3 nucleotides: TGTGCCAGCAGTTTAGGGGGACGGCGGGATGAAAAACTGTTTTTT. Protein: CASSLGGRRDEKLFF. V gene TRBV27 combines with J gene TRBJ1-4, with D perhaps matching TRBD1 (5 bases). The V gene's germline CDR1 is MNHEY and CDR2 SMNVEV (reference sequence). Trimming left V 2 bases short and J 6 bases short, with 13 bases between. The CDR3 contains 15 residues.

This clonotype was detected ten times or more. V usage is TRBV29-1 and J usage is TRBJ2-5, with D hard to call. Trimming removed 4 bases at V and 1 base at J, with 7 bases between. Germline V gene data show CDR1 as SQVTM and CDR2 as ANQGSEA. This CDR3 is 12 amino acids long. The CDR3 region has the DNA TGCAGCGTTGTCAGGTTCCAAGAGACCCAGTACTTC. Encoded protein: CSVVRFQETQYF.

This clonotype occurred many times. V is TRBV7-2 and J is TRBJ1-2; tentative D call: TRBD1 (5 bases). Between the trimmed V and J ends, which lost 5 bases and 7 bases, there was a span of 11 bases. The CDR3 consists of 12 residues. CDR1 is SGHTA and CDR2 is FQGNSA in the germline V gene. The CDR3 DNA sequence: TGTGCCAGCAGCCCGGGGACGATTGGCTACACCTTC. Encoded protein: CASSPGTIGYTF.

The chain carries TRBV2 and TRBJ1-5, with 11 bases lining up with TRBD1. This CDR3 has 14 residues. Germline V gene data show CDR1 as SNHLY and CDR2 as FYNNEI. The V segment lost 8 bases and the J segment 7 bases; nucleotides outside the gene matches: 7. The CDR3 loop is CASWTGGVGQPQHF. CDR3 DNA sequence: TGTGCCAGCTGGACAGGGGGCGTCGGGCAGCCCCAGCATTTT.

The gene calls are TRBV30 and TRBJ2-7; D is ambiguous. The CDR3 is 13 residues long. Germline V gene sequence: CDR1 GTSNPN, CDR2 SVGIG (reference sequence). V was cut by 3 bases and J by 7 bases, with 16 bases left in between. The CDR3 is CAWSPGPREEQYF. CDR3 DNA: TGTGCCTGGAGCCCCGGGCCCCGTGAAGAGCAGTACTTC.

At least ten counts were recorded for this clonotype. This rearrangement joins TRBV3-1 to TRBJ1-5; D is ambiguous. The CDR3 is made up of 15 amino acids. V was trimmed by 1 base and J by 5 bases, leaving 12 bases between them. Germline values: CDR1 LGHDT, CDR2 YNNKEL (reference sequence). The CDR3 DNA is TGTGCCAGCAGCCAAGGTGTGGGATCCCATCAGCCCCAGCATTTT. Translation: CASSQGVGSHQPQHF.

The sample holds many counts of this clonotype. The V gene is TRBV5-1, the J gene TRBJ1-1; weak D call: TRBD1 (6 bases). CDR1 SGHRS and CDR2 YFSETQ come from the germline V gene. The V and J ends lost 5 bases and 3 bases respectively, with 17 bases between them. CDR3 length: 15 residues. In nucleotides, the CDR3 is TGCGCCAGCAGTCCAGCAGGCCCAGGGGACACTGAAGCTTTCTTT. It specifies CASSPAGPGDTEAFF.

Written as DNA, the CDR3 is TGTGCCTGGAGTGTATTCAACGGATATAATGAAAAACTGTTTTTT. It is translated as CAWSVFNGYNEKLFF. The chain is built from TRBV30 and TRBJ1-4; no definite D call. The CDR3 is made up of 15 amino acids. Trimming stripped 0 bases from V and 4 bases from J, with 12 bases between. CDR1 GTSNPN and CDR2 SVGIG come from the germline V gene (reference sequence).

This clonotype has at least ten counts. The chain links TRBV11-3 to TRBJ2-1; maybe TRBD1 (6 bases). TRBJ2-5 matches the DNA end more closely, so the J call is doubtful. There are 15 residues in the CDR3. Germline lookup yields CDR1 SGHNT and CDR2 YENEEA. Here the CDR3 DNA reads TGTGCCAGCAGACGGATCTCAGGGGAAGGGGAGACCCAGTACTTC. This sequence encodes CASRRISGEGETQYF.

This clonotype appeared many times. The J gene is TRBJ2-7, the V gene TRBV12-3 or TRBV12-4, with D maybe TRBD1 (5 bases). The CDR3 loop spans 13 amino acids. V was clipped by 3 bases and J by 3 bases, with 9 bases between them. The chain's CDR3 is CASSFDSFYEQYF. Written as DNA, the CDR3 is TGTGCCAGCAGTTTCGACAGCTTCTACGAGCAGTACTTC.

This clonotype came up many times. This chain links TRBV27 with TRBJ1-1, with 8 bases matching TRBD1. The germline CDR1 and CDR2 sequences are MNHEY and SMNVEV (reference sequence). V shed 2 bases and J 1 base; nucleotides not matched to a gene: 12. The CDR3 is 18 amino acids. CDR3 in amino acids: CASSLARTGRLANTEAFF. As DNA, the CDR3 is TGTGCCAGCAGTTTAGCCCGGACAGGGCGCTTGGCGAACACTGAAGCTTTCTTT.

CDR3: CASQYANFPHSNQPQHF. The CDR3 nucleotides are TGTGCCAGTCAGTACGCCAACTTTCCCCATAGCAATCAGCCCCAGCATTTT. The chain links TRBV19 to TRBJ1-5; D remains ambiguous. This CDR3 has 17 residues. The germline V gene has CDR1 LNHDA and CDR2 SQIVND (reference sequence). The V end was cut by 8 bases, the J end by 0 bases, with 20 bases between. The full variable domain, in which reference TRBV19 and TRBJ1-5 provide the parts outside the CDR3, is DGGITQSPKYLFRKEGQNVTLSCEQNLNHDAMYWYRQDPGQGLRLIYYSQIVNDFQKGDIAEGYSVSREKKESFPLTVTSAQKNPTAFYLCASQYANFPHSNQPQHFGDGTRLSIL.

CDR3 bases: TGTGCCAGTAGTATAGCCGGGGACGGCAACGAGCAGTACTTC. This sequence encodes CASSIAGDGNEQYF. This sequence joins TRBV19 and TRBJ2-7; possibly TRBD1 or TRBD2 for D (5 bases each). Trimming stripped 1 base from V and 5 bases from J, with 12 bases between. Germline lookup yields CDR1 LNHDA and CDR2 SQIVND (reference sequence). The CDR3 has 14 amino acids.

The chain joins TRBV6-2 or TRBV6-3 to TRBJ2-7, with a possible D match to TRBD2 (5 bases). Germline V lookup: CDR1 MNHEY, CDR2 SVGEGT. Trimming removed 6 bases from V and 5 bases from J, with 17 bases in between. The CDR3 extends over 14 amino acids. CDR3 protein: CASRDGGAWDEQYF. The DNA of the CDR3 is TGTGCCAGCAGGGACGGAGGAGCCTGGGACGAGCAGTACTTC.

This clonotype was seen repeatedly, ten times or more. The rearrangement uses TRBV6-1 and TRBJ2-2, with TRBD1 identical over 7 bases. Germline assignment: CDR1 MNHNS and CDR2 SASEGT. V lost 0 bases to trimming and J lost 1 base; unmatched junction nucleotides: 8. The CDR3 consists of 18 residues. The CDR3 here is CASSEAGTAQRNTGELFF. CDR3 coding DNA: TGTGCCAGCAGTGAAGCAGGGACAGCCCAGAGGAACACCGGGGAGCTGTTTTTT.

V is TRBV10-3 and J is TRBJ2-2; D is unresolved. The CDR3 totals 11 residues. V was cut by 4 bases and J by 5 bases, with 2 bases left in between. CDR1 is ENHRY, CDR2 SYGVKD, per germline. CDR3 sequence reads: CAISVTGELFF. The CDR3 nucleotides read TGTGCCATCAGTGTTACCGGGGAGCTGTTTTTT.

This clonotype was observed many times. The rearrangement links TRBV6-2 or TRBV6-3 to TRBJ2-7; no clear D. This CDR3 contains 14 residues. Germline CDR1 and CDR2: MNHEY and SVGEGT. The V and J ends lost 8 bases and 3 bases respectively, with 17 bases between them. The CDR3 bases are TGTGCCAGCTGCTTTGGTTCGTCGGGCTACGAGCAGTACTTC. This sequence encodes CASCFGSSGYEQYF.

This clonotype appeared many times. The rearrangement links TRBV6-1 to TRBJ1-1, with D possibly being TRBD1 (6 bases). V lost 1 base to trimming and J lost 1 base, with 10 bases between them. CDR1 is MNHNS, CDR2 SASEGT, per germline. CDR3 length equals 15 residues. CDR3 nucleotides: TGTGCCAGCAGTGAAGAGACAGGCACGAACACTGAAGCTTTCTTT. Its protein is CASSEETGTNTEAFF.

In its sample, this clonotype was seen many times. For the CDR3, the DNA is TGTGCCAGCAGTTACGACGGCGGGGTTAAAGAGACCCAGTACTTC. As protein: CASSYDGGVKETQYF. This chain joins TRBV6-9 and TRBJ2-5; D possibly corresponds to TRBD2 (6 bases). CDR1 is MNHGY, CDR2 SVAAGI, per germline. This CDR3 is 15 amino acids long. V lost 3 bases and J lost 3, with 14 bases in between.

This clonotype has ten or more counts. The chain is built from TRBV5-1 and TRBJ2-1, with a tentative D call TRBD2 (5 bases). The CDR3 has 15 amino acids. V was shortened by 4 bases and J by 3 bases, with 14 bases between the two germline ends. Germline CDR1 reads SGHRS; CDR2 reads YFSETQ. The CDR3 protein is CASSPITGVYNEQFF. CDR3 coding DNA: TGCGCCAGCAGCCCAATCACCGGGGTCTACAATGAGCAGTTCTTC.

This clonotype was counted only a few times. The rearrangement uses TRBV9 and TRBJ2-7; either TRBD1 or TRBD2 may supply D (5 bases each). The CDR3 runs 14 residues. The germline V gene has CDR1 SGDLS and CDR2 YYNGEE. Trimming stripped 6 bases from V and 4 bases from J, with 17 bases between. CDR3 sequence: CASTAGADIYEQYF. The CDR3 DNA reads TGTGCCAGCACCGCCGGGGCCGATATATACGAGCAGTACTTC.

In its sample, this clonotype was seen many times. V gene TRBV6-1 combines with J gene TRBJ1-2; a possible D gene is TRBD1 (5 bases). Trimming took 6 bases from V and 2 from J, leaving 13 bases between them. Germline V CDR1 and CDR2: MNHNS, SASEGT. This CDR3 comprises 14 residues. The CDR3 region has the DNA TGTGCCAGCAGGGAGACAGTAGCGAACTATGGCTACACCTTC. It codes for CASRETVANYGYTF.

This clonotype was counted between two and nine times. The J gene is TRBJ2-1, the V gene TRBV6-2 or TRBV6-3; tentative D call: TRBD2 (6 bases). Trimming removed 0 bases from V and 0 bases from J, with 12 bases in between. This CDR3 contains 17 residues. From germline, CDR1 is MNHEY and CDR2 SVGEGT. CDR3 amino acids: CASSYSSLGGSYNEQFF. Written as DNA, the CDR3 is TGTGCCAGCAGTTACTCTTCCTTGGGGGGCTCCTACAATGAGCAGTTCTTC.

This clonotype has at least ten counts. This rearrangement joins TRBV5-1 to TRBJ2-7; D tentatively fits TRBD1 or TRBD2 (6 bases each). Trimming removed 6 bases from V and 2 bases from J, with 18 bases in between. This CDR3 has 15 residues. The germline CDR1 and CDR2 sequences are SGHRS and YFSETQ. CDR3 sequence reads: CASNQGRTVAYEQYF. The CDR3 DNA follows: TGCGCCAGCAACCAGGGGAGGACGGTCGCCTACGAGCAGTACTTC.

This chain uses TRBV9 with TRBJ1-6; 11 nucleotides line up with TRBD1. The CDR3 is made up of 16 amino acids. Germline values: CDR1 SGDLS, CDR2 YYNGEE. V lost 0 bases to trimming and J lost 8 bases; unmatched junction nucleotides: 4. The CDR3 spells CASSVGGDRGYSPLHF. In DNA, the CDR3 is TGTGCCAGCAGCGTAGGGGGGGACAGGGGGTATTCACCCCTCCACTTT. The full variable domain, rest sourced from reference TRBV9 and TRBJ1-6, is DSGVTQTPKHLITATGQRVTLRCSPRSGDLSVYWYQQSLDQGLQFLIQYYNGEERAKGNILERFSAQQFPDLHSELNLSSLELGDSALYFCASSVGGDRGYSPLHFGNGTRLTVT.